These 19 T cell receptor beta chains were all obtained from the same sample, sequenced in a study of shared clonotypes between healthy human individuals. Sequencing used immunoSEQ multiplex PCR; TCRdb keeps in-frame clones, though not all of them. Here the sample spans 730,000 or so clones, approximately 79% being singletons. The sample comprised memory CD4+ T cells sorted from blood. Subset in this sample: CD45RA-negative fraction. The source of these receptors is a woman in her thirties in good health.

The chain joins TRBV2 to TRBJ1-5; no clear D gene. The germline gives CDR1 SNHLY, CDR2 FYNNEI. With 8 bases removed from V and 11 bases from J, the gap between germline ends came to 16 bases. The CDR3 is made up of 12 amino acids. CDR3 DNA: TGTGCCAGCCGGGCAGGAGGAAGGTCCCAGCATTTT. It is translated as CASRAGGRSQHF.

This rearrangement joins TRBV10-2 to TRBJ2-5, with 10 bases aligning to TRBD2. The CDR3 length is 15 residues. V was pared by 3 bases and J by 3 bases, with 4 bases of the junction left unmatched. CDR1 WSHSY and CDR2 SAAADI come from the germline V gene. The CDR3 bases are TGCGCCAGCAGTGAACCAGCGGGAGGGAAAGAGACCCAGTACTTC. It translates to CASSEPAGGKETQYF.

The chain is built from TRBV6-1 and TRBJ1-5; no clear D gene. The germline CDR1 and CDR2 sequences are MNHNS and SASEGT. V dropped 3 bases and J dropped 9 bases, with 6 bases sitting between them. The CDR3 sequence is 11 residues long. CDR3 nucleotide sequence: TGTGCCAGCAGTGACTCCTGGCCCCAGCATTTT. Encoded protein: CASSDSWPQHF.

The rearrangement joins TRBV10-3 to TRBJ1-2; D uncertain. Germline V gene data show CDR1 as ENHRY and CDR2 as SYGVKD. The CDR3 is 14 residues long. V was cut by 2 bases and J by 8 bases, with 15 bases left in between. DNA of the CDR3: TGTGCCATCAGTGAGGAGGTGGACCTGTCGGGCTACACCTTC. It specifies CAISEEVDLSGYTF.

The chain combines TRBV23-1 with TRBJ2-1; maybe TRBD1 (7 bases). TRBV23-1 is assigned to the ORF class and has an uncertain function. This CDR3 spans 15 amino acids. Trimming stripped 4 bases from V and 5 bases from J, with 15 bases between. The CDR3 region is CASSRRDRSNNEQFF. CDR3 DNA sequence: TGCGCCAGCAGTCGGCGGGACAGAAGCAACAATGAGCAGTTCTTC.

The CDR3 DNA reads TGTGCCAGCAGCTCACGTCGGGACAGAACTGAGGAGCAGTACTTC. Protein product: CASSSRRDRTEEQYF. The chain employs TRBV5-4 and TRBJ2-7; 7 nucleotides match TRBD1. The V segment lost 3 bases and the J segment 7 bases; nucleotides outside the gene matches: 13. The CDR3 runs 15 residues. Per the germline V gene, CDR1 is SGHNT and CDR2 is YYREEE (reference sequence). The full variable domain, in which reference TRBV5-4 and TRBJ2-7 provide the parts outside the CDR3, is ETGVTQSPTHLIKTRGQQVTLRCSSQSGHNTVSWYQQALGQGPQFIFQYYREEENGRGNFPPRFSGLQFPNYSSELNVNALELDDSALYLCASSSRRDRTEEQYFGPGTRLTVT.

The rearrangement uses TRBV7-6 and TRBJ2-1; no firm D call. V lost 1 base to trimming and J lost 6 bases, with 13 bases between them. Per germline, CDR1 SGHVS and CDR2 FNYEAQ. This CDR3 region has 15 residues. CDR3 sequence: CASSLGPLSANEQFF. The CDR3 nucleotides are TGTGCCAGCAGCTTAGGGCCTCTCTCGGCCAATGAGCAGTTCTTC.

The chain employs TRBV28 and TRBJ1-5; D may be TRBD1 (5 bases). The V end was cut by 7 bases, the J end by 5 bases, with 12 bases between. The germline gives CDR1 MDHEN, CDR2 SYDVKM. The CDR3 runs to 13 residues. CDR3 sequence (DNA): TGTGCCAGCAATCTCGGGGCCTATCAGCCCCAGCATTTT. Its protein product is CASNLGAYQPQHF.

The rearrangement joins TRBV7-3 to TRBJ2-7; 9 bases are a match to TRBD2. Germline V gene sequence: CDR1 SGHTA, CDR2 FQGTGA. Trimming removed 2 bases from V and 6 bases from J; junction bases left unmatched: 8. The CDR3 spans 15 residues. The CDR3 region has the DNA TGTGCCAGCAGCTTAGTTGGGACTAGCTCTCTCGAGCAGTACTTC. Translating gives CASSLVGTSSLEQYF.

V usage is TRBV27 and J usage is TRBJ2-3; a possible D gene is TRBD2 (6 bases). V was clipped by 2 bases and J by 0 bases, with 12 bases between them. Germline CDR1 is MNHEY and CDR2 is SMNVEV (reference sequence). CDR3 length equals 16 residues. The CDR3 loop reads CASSLRGRPSTDTQYF. CDR3 DNA: TGTGCCAGCAGTTTACGGGGGAGACCTAGCACAGATACGCAGTATTTT.

The V call is TRBV29-1, the J call TRBJ1-2; D unclear. Germline V lookup: CDR1 SQVTM, CDR2 ANQGSEA. The germline V and J ends were trimmed by 5 bases and 6 bases, with 13 bases remaining between them. There are 12 residues in the CDR3. This chain's CDR3 is CSVFKARDGYTF. The CDR3 bases are TGCAGCGTTTTCAAGGCTCGGGATGGCTACACCTTC.

In this sample, this clone turned up once. The chain has TRBV2 and TRBJ2-5; D is ambiguous. The V end was cut by 3 bases, the J end by 5 bases, with 4 bases between. Germline V lookup: CDR1 SNHLY, CDR2 FYNNEI. CDR3 length: 11 amino acids. CDR3 protein: CASSDYETQYF. CDR3 bases: TGTGCCAGCAGTGATTATGAGACCCAGTACTTC.

The V gene is TRBV15, the J gene TRBJ1-5; TRBD1 matches at 7 bases. After removal of 4 bases from V and 4 bases from J, the junction contained 10 bases not matched to a gene. Germline V CDR1 and CDR2: LNHNV, YYDKDF (reference sequence). This CDR3 spans 16 amino acids. In DNA, the CDR3 is TGTGCCACCAGCAACCCAGGGGGAGGGCAGAATCAGCCCCAGCATTTT. Translation: CATSNPGGGQNQPQHF. Full variable domain (missing parts from reference TRBV15 and TRBJ1-5): DAMVIQNPRYQVTQFGKPVTLSCSQTLNHNVMYWYQQKSSQAPKLLFHYYDKDFNNEADTPDNFQSRRPNTSFCFLDIRSPGLGDTAMYLCATSNPGGGQNQPQHFGDGTRLSIL.

This clone has just a few counts. The genes are TRBV27 and TRBJ1-2, with D possibly being TRBD1 (5 bases). The CDR3 loop spans 14 amino acids. Trimming left V 8 bases short and J 3 bases short, with 16 bases between. Germline CDR1 is MNHEY and CDR2 is SMNVEV (reference sequence). The CDR3 DNA reads TGTGCCAGCCGTAGACGGGGGAGTGACTATGGCTACACCTTC. This sequence encodes CASRRRGSDYGYTF.

The gene calls are TRBV5-4 and TRBJ2-2; D assignment may be TRBD1 or TRBD2 (5 bases each). Germline loops: CDR1 SGHNT, CDR2 YYREEE (reference sequence). This CDR3 has 16 residues. Trimming removed 5 bases from V and 6 bases from J, with 20 bases in between. The CDR3 DNA reads as TGTGCCAGCAGTACTCCTTGGGGGAGTGGTTCCGGGGAGCTGTTTTTT. Residues: CASSTPWGSGSGELFF.

The rearrangement joins TRBV27 to TRBJ2-1; D gene ambiguous. This CDR3 is 15 amino acids long. V was shortened by 8 bases and J by 0 bases, with 14 bases between the two germline ends. Germline CDR1 is MNHEY and CDR2 is SMNVEV (reference sequence). Written as DNA, the CDR3 is TGTGCCAGCGTGGAGATCGGGTACTCCTACAATGAGCAGTTCTTC. Translating it yields CASVEIGYSYNEQFF.

This clone occurred a few times. The rearrangement links TRBV30 to TRBJ2-5; D gene uncertain. This CDR3 has 11 amino acids. Germline loops: CDR1 GTSNPN, CDR2 SVGIG (reference sequence). Trimming took off 0 bases at V and 5 bases at J, with 4 bases between the two ends. The CDR3 spells CAWSVRETQYF. CDR3 DNA sequence: TGTGCCTGGAGTGTACGGGAGACCCAGTACTTC. Filled out from reference TRBV30 and TRBJ2-5, the complete variable domain reads SQTIHQWPATLVQPVGSPLSLECTVEGTSNPNLYWYRQAAGRGLQLLFYSVGIGQISSEVPQNLSASRPQDRQFILSSKKLLLSDSGFYLCAWSVRETQYFGPGTRLLVL.

This clone was seen repeatedly, ten times or more. The gene calls are TRBV19 and TRBJ2-5, with 7 nucleotides matching TRBD1. There are 16 residues in the CDR3. The ends lost 1 base at V and 5 bases at J; junction bases unmatched: 10. Per germline, CDR1 LNHDA and CDR2 SQIVND (reference sequence). CDR3 region: CASSIGTGRLYETQYF. In nucleotides, the CDR3 is TGTGCCAGTAGTATAGGGACAGGCCGACTCTACGAGACCCAGTACTTC.

The chain employs TRBV27 and TRBJ2-7; TRBD1 or TRBD2 may be the D gene (5 bases each). The V gene's germline CDR1 is MNHEY and CDR2 SMNVEV (reference sequence). Trimming pared 5 bases from V and 2 bases from J, leaving 16 bases between. The CDR3 has 15 amino acids. Written as DNA, the CDR3 is TGTGCCAGCAGTGAGGGAAGGGGTCGAACCTACGAGCAGTACTTC. It translates to CASSEGRGRTYEQYF.